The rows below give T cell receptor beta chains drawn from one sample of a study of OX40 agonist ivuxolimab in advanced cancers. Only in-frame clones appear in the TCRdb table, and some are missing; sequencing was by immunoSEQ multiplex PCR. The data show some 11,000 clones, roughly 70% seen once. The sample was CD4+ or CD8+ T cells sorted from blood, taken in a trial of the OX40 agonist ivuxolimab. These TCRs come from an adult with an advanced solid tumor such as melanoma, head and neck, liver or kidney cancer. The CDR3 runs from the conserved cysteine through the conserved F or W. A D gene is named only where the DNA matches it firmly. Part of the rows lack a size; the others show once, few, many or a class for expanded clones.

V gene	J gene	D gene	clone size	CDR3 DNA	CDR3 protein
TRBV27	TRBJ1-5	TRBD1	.	TGTGCCAGCAGTTTAGGCACAGGGGGCAATCAGCCCCAGCATTTT	CASSLGTGGNQPQHF
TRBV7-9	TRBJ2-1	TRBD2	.	TGTGCCAGCAGCGGAAGGGCGGGACTAGCGGGAGGAAATGAGCAGTTCTTC	CASSGRAGLAGGNEQFF
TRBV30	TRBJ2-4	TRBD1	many	TGTGCCTTTACAGGGGGCAGGGACATTCAGTACTTC	CAFTGGRDIQYF
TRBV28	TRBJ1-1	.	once	TGTGCCAGCAGTCTCTCACAGATGAACACTGAAGCTTTCTTT	CASSLSQMNTEAFF
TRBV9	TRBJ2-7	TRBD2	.	TGTGCCAGCGGTAGCGGGAGGGTCGACGAGCAGTACTTC	CASGSGRVDEQYF
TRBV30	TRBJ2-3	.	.	TGTGCCTGGTATTTTCGGGGCACAGATACGCAGTATTTT	CAWYFRGTDTQYF
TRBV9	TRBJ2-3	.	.	TGTGCCAGCAGCGGCGGGGTTGGGATAGATACGCAGTATTTT	CASSGGVGIDTQYF
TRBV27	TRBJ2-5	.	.	TGTGCCAGCAGTCCATGGGGCCGGTGGGAGACCCAGTACTTC	CASSPWGRWETQYF
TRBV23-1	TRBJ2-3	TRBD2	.	TGCGCCAGCAGTCGGATAGCGGGACTCCACTGGGTAGATACGCAGTATTTT	CASSRIAGLHWVDTQYF
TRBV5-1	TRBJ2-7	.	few	TGCGCCAGCAGCCACTCCTACGAGCAGTACTTC	CASSHSYEQYF
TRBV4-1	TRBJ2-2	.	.	TGCGCCAGCAGCCAAATGAACACCGGGGAGCTGTTTTTT	CASSQMNTGELFF
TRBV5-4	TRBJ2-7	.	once	TGTGCCAGCAGCGAAGGACTACGTTCGGGGGAGCAGTACTTC	CASSEGLRSGEQYF
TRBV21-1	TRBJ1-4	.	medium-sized	TGTGCCAGCAGCGTCCGGGACAGTAATGAAAAACTGTTTTTT	CASSVRDSNEKLFF
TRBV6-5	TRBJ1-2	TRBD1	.	TGTGCCACCTCGACAGGGGATGGCTACACCTTC	CATSTGDGYTF
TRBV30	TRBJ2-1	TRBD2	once	TGTGCCTGGAGGCGCGGGGGAATCCTCAATGAGCAGTTCTTC	CAWRRGGILNEQFF
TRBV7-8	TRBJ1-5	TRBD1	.	TGTGCCAGCAGCTTAGCCACGTGGGACAGGGGAAATCAGCCCCAGCATTTT	CASSLATWDRGNQPQHF
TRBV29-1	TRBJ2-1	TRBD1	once	TGCAGCGTTGAGGGTCAGGGGGCTATTTCAAACAATGAGCAGTTCTTC	CSVEGQGAISNNEQFF
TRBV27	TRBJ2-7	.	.	TGTGCCAGCAGTCCCCCAGGCAGCTCCTACGAGCAGTACTTC	CASSPPGSSYEQYF